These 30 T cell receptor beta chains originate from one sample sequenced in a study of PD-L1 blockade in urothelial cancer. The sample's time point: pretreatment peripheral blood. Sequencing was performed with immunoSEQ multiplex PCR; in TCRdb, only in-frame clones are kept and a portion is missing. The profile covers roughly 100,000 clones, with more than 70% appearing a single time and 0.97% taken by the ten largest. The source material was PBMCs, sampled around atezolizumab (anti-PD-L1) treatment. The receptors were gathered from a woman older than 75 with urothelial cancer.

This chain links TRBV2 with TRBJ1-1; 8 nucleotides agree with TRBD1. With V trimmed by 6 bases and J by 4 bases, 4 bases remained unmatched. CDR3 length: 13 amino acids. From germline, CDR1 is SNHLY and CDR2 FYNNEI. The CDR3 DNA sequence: TGTGCCAGCAGGGACAGGGCCGCCACTGAAGCTTTCTTT. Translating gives CASRDRAATEAFF.

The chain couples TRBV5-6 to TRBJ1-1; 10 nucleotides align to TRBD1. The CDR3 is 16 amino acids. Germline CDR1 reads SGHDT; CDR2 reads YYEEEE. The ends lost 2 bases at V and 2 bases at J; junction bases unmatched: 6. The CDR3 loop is CASSFRDRGRNTEAFF. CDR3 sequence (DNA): TGTGCCAGCAGCTTCCGGGACAGGGGAAGAAACACTGAAGCTTTCTTT.

CDR3 coding DNA: TGTGCCACCAGCAGGGGACACCGGGGTAACGAAAAACTGTTTTTT. It codes for CATSRGHRGNEKLFF. This chain joins TRBV15 and TRBJ1-4; possibly TRBD1 for D (6 bases). The germline gives CDR1 LNHNV, CDR2 YYDKDF (reference sequence). The CDR3 length is 15 residues. With 3 bases removed from V and 8 bases from J, the gap between germline ends came to 16 bases.

The CDR3 loop is CASSVDGNTGELFF. CDR3 bases: TGTGCCAGCAGCGTAGACGGGAACACCGGGGAGCTGTTTTTT. The gene calls are TRBV9 and TRBJ2-2; D not resolved. The germline V and J ends were trimmed by 0 bases and 1 base, with 4 bases remaining between them. CDR1 SGDLS and CDR2 YYNGEE come from the germline V gene. This CDR3 is 14 amino acids long.

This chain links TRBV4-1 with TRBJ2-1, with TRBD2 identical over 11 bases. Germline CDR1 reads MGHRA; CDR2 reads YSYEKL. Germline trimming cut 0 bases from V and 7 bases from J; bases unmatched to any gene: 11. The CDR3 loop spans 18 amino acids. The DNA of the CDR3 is TGCGCCAGCAGCCAAGATCCCCTACTAGCGGGAGTATTGAATGAGCAGTTCTTC. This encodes CASSQDPLLAGVLNEQFF.

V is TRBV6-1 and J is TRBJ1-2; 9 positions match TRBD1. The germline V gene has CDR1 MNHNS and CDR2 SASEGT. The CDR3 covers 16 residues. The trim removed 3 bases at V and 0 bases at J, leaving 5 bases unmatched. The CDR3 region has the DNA TGTGCCAGCAGTGATTACGACAGGGGGGCTAACTATGGCTACACCTTC. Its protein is CASSDYDRGANYGYTF.

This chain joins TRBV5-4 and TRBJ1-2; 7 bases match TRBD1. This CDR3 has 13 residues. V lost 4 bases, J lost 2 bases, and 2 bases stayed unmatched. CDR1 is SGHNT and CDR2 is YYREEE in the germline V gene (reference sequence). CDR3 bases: TGTGCCAGCAGCACAGGGGAGAACTATGGCTACACCTTC. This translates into CASSTGENYGYTF.

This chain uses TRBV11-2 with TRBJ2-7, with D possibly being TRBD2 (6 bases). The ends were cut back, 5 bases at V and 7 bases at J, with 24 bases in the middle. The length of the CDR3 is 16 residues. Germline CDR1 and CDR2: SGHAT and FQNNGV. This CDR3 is CASSPRSGGSMGEQYF. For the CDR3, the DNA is TGTGCCAGCAGCCCACGTAGCGGCGGTAGCATGGGGGAGCAGTACTTC.

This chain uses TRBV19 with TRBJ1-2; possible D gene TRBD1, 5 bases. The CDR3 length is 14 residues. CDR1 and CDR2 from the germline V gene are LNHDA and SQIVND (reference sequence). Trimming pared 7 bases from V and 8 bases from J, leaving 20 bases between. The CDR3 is CASTLGGAGRGYTF. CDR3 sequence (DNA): TGTGCCAGTACCCTCGGAGGGGCGGGGCGAGGCTACACCTTC.

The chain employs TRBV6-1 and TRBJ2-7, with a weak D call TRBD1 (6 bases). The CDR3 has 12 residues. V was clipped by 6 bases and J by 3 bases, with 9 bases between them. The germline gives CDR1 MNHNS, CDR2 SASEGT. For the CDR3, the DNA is TGTGCCAGCAGCACAGGGTACTACGAGCAGTACTTC. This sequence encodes CASSTGYYEQYF.

The CDR3 sequence is CASSEQGGNEQYF. The CDR3 DNA follows: TGTGCCAGCAGTGAACAGGGGGGCAACGAGCAGTACTTC. The genes are TRBV6-1 and TRBJ2-7; D perhaps matches TRBD1 (7 bases). With 2 bases removed from V and 5 bases from J, the gap between germline ends came to 10 bases. CDR1 is MNHNS and CDR2 is SASEGT in the germline V gene. CDR3 length equals 13 residues.

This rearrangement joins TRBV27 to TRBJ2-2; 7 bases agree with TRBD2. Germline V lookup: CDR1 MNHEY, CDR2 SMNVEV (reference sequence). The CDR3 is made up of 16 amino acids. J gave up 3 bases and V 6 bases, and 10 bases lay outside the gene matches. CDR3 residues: CASSPRTRIDTGELFF. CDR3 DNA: TGTGCCAGCAGCCCAAGGACTAGGATCGACACCGGGGAGCTGTTTTTT.

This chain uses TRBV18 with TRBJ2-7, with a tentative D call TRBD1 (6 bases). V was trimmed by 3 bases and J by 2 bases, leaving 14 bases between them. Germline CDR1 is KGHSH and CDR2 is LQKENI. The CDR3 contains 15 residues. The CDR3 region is CASSPLVGATYEQYF. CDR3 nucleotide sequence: TGTGCCAGCTCACCGTTAGTGGGGGCAACCTACGAGCAGTACTTC.

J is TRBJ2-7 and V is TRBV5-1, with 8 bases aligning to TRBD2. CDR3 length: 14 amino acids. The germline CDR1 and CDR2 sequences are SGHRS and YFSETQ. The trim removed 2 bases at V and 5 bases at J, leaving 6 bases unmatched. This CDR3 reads CASSFSGSRNEQYF. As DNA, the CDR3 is TGCGCCAGCAGCTTCAGCGGGAGTAGGAACGAGCAGTACTTC.

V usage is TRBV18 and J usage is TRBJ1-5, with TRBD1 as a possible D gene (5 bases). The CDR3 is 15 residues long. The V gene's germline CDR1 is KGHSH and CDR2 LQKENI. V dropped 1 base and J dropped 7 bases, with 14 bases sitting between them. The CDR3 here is CASSPRAGRRQPQHF. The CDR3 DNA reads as TGTGCCAGCTCACCACGGGCAGGGAGGAGGCAGCCCCAGCATTTT. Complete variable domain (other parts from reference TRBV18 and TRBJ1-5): NAGVMQNPRHLVRRRGQEARLRCSPMKGHSHVYWYRQLPEEGLKFMVYLQKENIIDESGMPKERFSAEFPKEGPSILRIQQVVRGDSAAYFCASSPRAGRRQPQHFGDGTRLSIL.

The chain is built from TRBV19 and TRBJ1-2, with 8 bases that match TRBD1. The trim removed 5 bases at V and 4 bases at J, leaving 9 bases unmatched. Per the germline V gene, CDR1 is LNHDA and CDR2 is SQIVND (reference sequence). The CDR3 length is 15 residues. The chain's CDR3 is CASSRTKGQGYGYTF. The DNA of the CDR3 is TGTGCCAGTAGTCGGACTAAAGGACAGGGCTATGGCTACACCTTC.

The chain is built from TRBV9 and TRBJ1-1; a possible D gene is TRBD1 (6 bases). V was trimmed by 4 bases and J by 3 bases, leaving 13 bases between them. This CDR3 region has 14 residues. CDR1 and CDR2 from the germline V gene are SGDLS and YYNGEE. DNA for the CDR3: TGTGCCAGCAGCACGGACAGTCTGGACACTGAAGCTTTCTTT. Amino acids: CASSTDSLDTEAFF.

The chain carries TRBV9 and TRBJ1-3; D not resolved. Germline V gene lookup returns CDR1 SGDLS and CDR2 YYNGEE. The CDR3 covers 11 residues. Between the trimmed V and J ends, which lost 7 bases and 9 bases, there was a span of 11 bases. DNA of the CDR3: TGTGCCAGCGGGGTCGGGAGCACCATATATTTT. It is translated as CASGVGSTIYF.

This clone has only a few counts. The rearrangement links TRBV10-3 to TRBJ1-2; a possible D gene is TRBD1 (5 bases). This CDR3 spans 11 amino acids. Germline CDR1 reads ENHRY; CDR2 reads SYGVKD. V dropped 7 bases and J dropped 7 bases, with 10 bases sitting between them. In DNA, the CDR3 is TGTGCCATCAAACAGGATGGTGGCTACACCTTC. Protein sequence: CAIKQDGGYTF.

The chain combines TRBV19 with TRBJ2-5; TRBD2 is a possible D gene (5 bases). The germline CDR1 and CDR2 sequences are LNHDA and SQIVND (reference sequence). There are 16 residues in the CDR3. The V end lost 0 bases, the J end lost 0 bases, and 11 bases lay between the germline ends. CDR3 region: CASSIEYGDYQETQYF. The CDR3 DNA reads TGTGCCAGTAGTATAGAATACGGGGATTACCAAGAGACCCAGTACTTC.

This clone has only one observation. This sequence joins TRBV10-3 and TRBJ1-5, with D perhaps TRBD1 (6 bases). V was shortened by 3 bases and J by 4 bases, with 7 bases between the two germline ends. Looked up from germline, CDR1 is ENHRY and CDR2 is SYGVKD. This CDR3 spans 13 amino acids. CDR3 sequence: CAISDRGNQPQHF. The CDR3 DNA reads TGTGCCATCAGTGACAGGGGTAATCAGCCCCAGCATTTT.

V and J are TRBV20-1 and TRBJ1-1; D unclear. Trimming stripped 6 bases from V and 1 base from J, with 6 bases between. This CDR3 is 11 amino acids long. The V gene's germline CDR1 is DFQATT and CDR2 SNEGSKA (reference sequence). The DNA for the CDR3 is TGCAGTGCCCCCGGGAACACTGAAGCTTTCTTT. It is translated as CSAPGNTEAFF.

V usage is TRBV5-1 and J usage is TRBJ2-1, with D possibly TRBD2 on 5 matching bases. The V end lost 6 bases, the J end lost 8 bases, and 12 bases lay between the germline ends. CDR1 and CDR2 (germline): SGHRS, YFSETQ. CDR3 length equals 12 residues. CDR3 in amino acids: CASNLEGYEQFF. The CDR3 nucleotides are TGCGCCAGCAACTTAGAGGGTTATGAGCAGTTCTTC. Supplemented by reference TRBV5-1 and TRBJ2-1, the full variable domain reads KAGVTQTPRYLIKTRGQQVTLSCSPISGHRSVSWYQQTPGQGLQFLFEYFSETQRNKGNFPGRFSGRQFSNSRSEMNVSTLELGDSALYLCASNLEGYEQFFGPGTRLTVL.

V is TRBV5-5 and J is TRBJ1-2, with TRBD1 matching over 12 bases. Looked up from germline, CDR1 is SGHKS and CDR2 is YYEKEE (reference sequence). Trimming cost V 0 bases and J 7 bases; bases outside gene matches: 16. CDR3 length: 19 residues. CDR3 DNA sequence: TGTGCCAGCAGCTTGGAGATTTTCATCCAGGGGACAGGGGGCTCTGGCTACACCTTC. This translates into CASSLEIFIQGTGGSGYTF. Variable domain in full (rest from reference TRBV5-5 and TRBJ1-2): DAGVTQSPTHLIKTRGQQVTLRCSPISGHKSVSWYQQVLGQGPQFIFQYYEKEERGRGNFPDRFSARQFPNYSSELNVNALLLGDSALYLCASSLEIFIQGTGGSGYTFGSGTRLTVV.

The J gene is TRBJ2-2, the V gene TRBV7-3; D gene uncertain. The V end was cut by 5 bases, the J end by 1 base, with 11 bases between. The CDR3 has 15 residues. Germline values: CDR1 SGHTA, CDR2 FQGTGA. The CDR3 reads CASSPLGENTGELFF. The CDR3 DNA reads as TGTGCCAGCAGCCCTCTCGGAGAGAACACCGGGGAGCTGTTTTTT.

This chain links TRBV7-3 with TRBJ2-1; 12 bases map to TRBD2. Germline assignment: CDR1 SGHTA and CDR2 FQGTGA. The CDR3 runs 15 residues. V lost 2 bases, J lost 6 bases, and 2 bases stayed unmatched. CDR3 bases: TGTGCCAGCAGCTTAGGACTAGCGGGGCTCAATGAGCAGTTCTTC. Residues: CASSLGLAGLNEQFF.

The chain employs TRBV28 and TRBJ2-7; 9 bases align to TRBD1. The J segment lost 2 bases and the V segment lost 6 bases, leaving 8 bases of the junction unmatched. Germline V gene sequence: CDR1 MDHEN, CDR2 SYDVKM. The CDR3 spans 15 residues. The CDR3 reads CASSHRQGVTYEQYF. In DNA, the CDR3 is TGTGCCAGCAGCCACCGACAGGGGGTTACCTACGAGCAGTACTTC.

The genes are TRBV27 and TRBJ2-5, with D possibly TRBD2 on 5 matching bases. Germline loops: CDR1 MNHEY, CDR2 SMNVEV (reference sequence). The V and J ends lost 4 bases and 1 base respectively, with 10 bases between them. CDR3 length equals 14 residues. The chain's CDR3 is CASSSYRGQETQYF. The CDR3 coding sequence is TGTGCCAGCAGTTCATACCGGGGCCAAGAGACCCAGTACTTC.

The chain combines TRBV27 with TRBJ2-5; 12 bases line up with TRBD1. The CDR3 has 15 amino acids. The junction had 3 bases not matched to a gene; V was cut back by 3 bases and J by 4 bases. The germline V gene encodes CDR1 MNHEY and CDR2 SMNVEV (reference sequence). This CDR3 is CASSLGTGGVETQYF. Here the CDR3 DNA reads TGTGCCAGCAGTTTGGGGACAGGGGGCGTAGAGACCCAGTACTTC.

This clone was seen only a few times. As DNA, the CDR3 is TGTGCCAGCACCGGGACAACCGGTCGTAGCAATCAGCCCCAGCATTTT. Amino acids: CASTGTTGRSNQPQHF. The chain employs TRBV2 and TRBJ1-5; perhaps TRBD1 as D (6 bases). The CDR3 covers 16 residues. Deletions cut 7 bases from V and 0 bases from J, with 16 bases between. The germline gives CDR1 SNHLY, CDR2 FYNNEI.